The source of this T cell receptor (beta chain) is a study of glioma-infiltrating T cells. The iRepertoire nested amplicon-rescue multiplex PCR amplified TCR alpha and beta CDR3s from RNA. MiXCR, applied by TCRdb to the multiplex PCR reads, yields one record per CDR3 protein. The data contain about 89,000 distinct CDR3 sequences, about 23% of them singletons. A note on this clonotype: This may be a read error, as it is one base from a much larger clone.

V was clipped by 4 bases and J by 4 bases, with 13 bases between them. The CDR3 covers 14 residues. Germline V gene data show CDR1 as ENHRY and CDR2 as SYGVKD. V and J are TRBV10-3 and TRBJ1-2; weak D call: TRBD1 (5 bases). Sample: glioma tissue, nonneoplastic brain tissue, or PBMCs (not recorded which). The receptor was isolated from a human donor with low-grade glioma or glioblastoma, undergoing nonglioma brain surgery, or in good health (not recorded which). The CDR3 region has the DNA TGTGCCATCAGTGCGAACCTTGGGGGCTATGGCTACACCTTC. Its translation: CAISANLGGYGYTF.